What follows are 10 T cell receptor beta chains derived from one specimen sequenced in a study of blood T cell repertoires in COVID-19. Some clones are missing from TCRdb's copy, which holds only in-frame ones; the method was immunoSEQ multiplex PCR. This sample has around 16,000 clones, with around 84% found just once. Sequencing was done on a sample of peripheral blood. The source of these receptors is a human donor in a cohort sampled during active COVID-19.

V is TRBV5-1 and J is TRBJ2-7, with 7 bases fitting TRBD1. Looked up from germline, CDR1 is SGHRS and CDR2 is YFSETQ. Trimming removed 3 bases from V and 3 bases from J; junction bases left unmatched: 6. The CDR3 is 14 amino acids. The CDR3 DNA reads TGCGCCAGCAGCTCCGGGACAGCCCGCTACGAGCAGTACTTC. Protein sequence: CASSSGTARYEQYF.

The chain has TRBV19 and TRBJ1-4; 8 bases fit TRBD1. Germline V gene lookup returns CDR1 LNHDA and CDR2 SQIVND (reference sequence). After removal of 9 bases from V and 6 bases from J, the junction contained 6 bases not matched to a gene. The CDR3 has 13 residues. CDR3 sequence: CASRRQGHEKLFF. In DNA form, the CDR3 reads TGTGCCAGCCGAAGACAGGGGCATGAAAAACTGTTTTTT.

This chain links TRBV27 with TRBJ1-1; D remains unclear. This CDR3 contains 13 residues. V gave up 7 bases and J gave up 0 bases, with 9 bases separating them. Germline loops: CDR1 MNHEY, CDR2 SMNVEV (reference sequence). In DNA, the CDR3 is TGTGCCAGCATGGGCCCTATGAACACTGAAGCTTTCTTT. Amino acid sequence: CASMGPMNTEAFF.

The CDR3 here is CASSSTGVNTGELFF. CDR3 nucleotides: TGTGCCAGCAGTTCCACAGGGGTAAACACCGGGGAGCTGTTTTTT. V is TRBV7-9 and J is TRBJ2-2; 7 bases line up with TRBD1. The V segment lost 6 bases and the J segment 2 bases; nucleotides outside the gene matches: 6. The CDR3 totals 15 residues. CDR1 and CDR2 from the germline V gene are SEHNR and FQNEAQ (reference sequence).

This clone is deemed medium-sized (0.01 to 0.1%). The chain joins TRBV4-3 to TRBJ2-7; D might be TRBD2 (5 bases). The V and J ends lost 0 bases and 2 bases respectively, with 8 bases between them. CDR1 and CDR2 (germline): LGHNA, YSLEER. The CDR3 spans 14 residues. In DNA, the CDR3 is TGCGCCAGCAGCCAAGATCCGGGAACCTACGAGCAGTACTTC. Translated: CASSQDPGTYEQYF.

CDR3 region: CASSRNGGNEQFF. The DNA of the CDR3 is TGTGCCAGTAGTAGAAACGGGGGGAATGAGCAGTTCTTC. The V gene is TRBV19, the J gene TRBJ2-1, with 7 bases matching TRBD2. This CDR3 has 13 residues. Trimming removed 4 bases from V and 7 bases from J; junction bases left unmatched: 4. CDR1 is LNHDA, CDR2 SQIVND, per germline (reference sequence).

This rearrangement joins TRBV7-3 to TRBJ2-7; 7 bases agree with TRBD1. Germline assignment: CDR1 SGHTA and CDR2 FQGTGA. CDR3 length equals 15 residues. J lost 1 base, V lost 0 bases, and 3 bases had no gene match. Written as DNA, the CDR3 is TGTGCCAGCAGCTTAACGTCGGGACAGTCCTACGAGCAGTACTTC. This gives the protein CASSLTSGQSYEQYF.

The V and J genes are TRBV15 and TRBJ2-1; 15 bases are shared with TRBD2. The length of the CDR3 is 23 residues. The germline gives CDR1 LNHNV, CDR2 YYDKDF (reference sequence). The V gene end was trimmed by 1 base and the J gene end by 0 bases; junction bases not matched to a gene: 16. The CDR3 DNA sequence: TGTGCCACCAGCAGAGCCCACCCGGGGACTAGCGGGGGGCCTCCTAGCTCCTACAATGAGCAGTTCTTC. This sequence encodes CATSRAHPGTSGGPPSSYNEQFF.

In DNA form, the CDR3 reads TGTGCCAGCAGCTTGGTGGGGGGATCTGGGGCCAACGTCCTGACTTTC. Amino acid sequence: CASSLVGGSGANVLTF. This sequence joins TRBV5-4 and TRBJ2-6, with a weak D call TRBD2 (6 bases). CDR1 and CDR2 from the germline V gene are SGHNT and YYREEE (reference sequence). Trimming took 0 bases from V and 1 from J, leaving 8 bases between them. The CDR3 is 16 amino acids.

The rearrangement joins TRBV11-3 to TRBJ2-5; 10 nucleotides align to TRBD1. Germline lookup yields CDR1 SGHNT and CDR2 YENEEA. Unmatched junction bases numbered 2, after V lost 2 bases and J lost 5 bases. The CDR3 extends over 14 amino acids. The CDR3 DNA is TGTGCCAGCAGCTTAATGGGACAGGGGGAGACCCAGTACTTC. Amino acids: CASSLMGQGETQYF.